This T cell receptor (beta chain) was documented in a study of T cell repertoires in aging, cancer and after chemotherapy (dated by TCRdb to about 2019). In terms of the full investigation: Donors spanned six age groups from 30 or younger to 70 or older, with at least three individuals per group. In the hematological group, the paired samples taken before and after chemotherapy came from chronic lymphocytic leukemia patients who were treated with regimens based on fludarabine or bendamustine. The full dataset contained roughly 8.8 million TCR reads. Peripheral blood TCR beta repertoires from healthy donors and cancer patients were profiled to examine immunoaging and T cell reconstitution after chemotherapy. The cohort comprised about 210 cancer patients, roughly 94 with hematological and fewer than 140 with solid cancers, plus 95 healthy donors as a reference group. The study at large found these results: It was noted by the authors that conclusions about immunological memory after chemotherapy cannot be drawn from the repertoire data. Compared with age-matched healthy donors, untreated patients with hematological or solid cancers had significantly lower TCR diversity and higher clonality in blood. In healthy donors, the decline in TCR diversity with age was mainly explained by loss of richness, whereas in cancer patients loss of evenness was also found to contribute. In both cancer cohorts, median generation probability rose over the chemotherapy interval, which suggests that the repertoire was reconstituted through rebound thymic output. Lymphoid organ infiltration was present in hematological cancer patients, and this infiltration may itself impair thymic emigration or peripheral T cell expansion.

Using a mixed TRB-A/B primer pool, multiplex touch-down PCR amplified rearranged TRB sequences covering the V, D and J segments. Illumina adapters and sample indices were added to the amplicons in two consecutive PCR reactions performed with Phusion HS II polymerase. After gel purification with the NucleoSpin Gel and PCR Clean-up kit, the amplicons were checked using Qubit and an Agilent 2100 Bioanalyzer. Sequencing of the libraries was done on an Illumina MiSeq with paired-end, single-indexed 600-cycle runs. The study's processing was this. MiXCR versions 2.12 and 3.0.5 were used to process TRB sequences. A clone was defined as each unique CDR3 nucleotide sequence, and only productive sequences supported by at least two reads were kept. The repertoire metrics were Shannon diversity, evenness, clonality (defined as one minus evenness), and alpha-parameterized diversity profiles covering alpha 0 to 5. The IGoR algorithm was used to calculate generation probabilities for clones in the paired samples taken before and after chemotherapy. TCRdb handled the public reads itself, with Q25 trimming in fastp and clone calling in MiXCR, and kept productive beta chains. Duplicate CDR3 protein sequences are folded into a single record with the most common DNA and genes. TCRdb's processing, not the study's, gives the V and J calls here. In all, the sample holds approximately 6,600 distinct CDR3 sequences, and under 30% of those were seen once. 68% of the sample goes to the ten largest clones.

TCR beta rearrangements were amplified from genomic DNA extracted from peripheral blood rather than from sorted cells or RNA. Unmatched junction bases come to 7, with V trimmed by 6 bases and J by 4 bases. Measured from the cysteine to the phenylalanine, the CDR3 is 15 residues long. The retained sequence is limited to the CDR3, 45 bases, with the frame set at the first base. CDR1 is given as ENHRY and CDR2 as SYGVKD, both from the germline V gene. This clonotype has only a few counts. It lacks a known antigen. Within one base of it there is no much larger clone, and no base qualities were kept. This receptor was identified in a human donor with a blood cancer. The donor label of this sample is uncertain. The sequencing sample was made of blood. The chain is assembled from TRBV10-3 and TRBJ2-3, with 10 junctional bases fitting TRBD1. The CDR3 protein is CAIRTGTGDSDTQYF. The DNA sequence is given as TGTGCCATCAGGACCGGGACAGGGGACTCAGATACGCAGTATTTT.